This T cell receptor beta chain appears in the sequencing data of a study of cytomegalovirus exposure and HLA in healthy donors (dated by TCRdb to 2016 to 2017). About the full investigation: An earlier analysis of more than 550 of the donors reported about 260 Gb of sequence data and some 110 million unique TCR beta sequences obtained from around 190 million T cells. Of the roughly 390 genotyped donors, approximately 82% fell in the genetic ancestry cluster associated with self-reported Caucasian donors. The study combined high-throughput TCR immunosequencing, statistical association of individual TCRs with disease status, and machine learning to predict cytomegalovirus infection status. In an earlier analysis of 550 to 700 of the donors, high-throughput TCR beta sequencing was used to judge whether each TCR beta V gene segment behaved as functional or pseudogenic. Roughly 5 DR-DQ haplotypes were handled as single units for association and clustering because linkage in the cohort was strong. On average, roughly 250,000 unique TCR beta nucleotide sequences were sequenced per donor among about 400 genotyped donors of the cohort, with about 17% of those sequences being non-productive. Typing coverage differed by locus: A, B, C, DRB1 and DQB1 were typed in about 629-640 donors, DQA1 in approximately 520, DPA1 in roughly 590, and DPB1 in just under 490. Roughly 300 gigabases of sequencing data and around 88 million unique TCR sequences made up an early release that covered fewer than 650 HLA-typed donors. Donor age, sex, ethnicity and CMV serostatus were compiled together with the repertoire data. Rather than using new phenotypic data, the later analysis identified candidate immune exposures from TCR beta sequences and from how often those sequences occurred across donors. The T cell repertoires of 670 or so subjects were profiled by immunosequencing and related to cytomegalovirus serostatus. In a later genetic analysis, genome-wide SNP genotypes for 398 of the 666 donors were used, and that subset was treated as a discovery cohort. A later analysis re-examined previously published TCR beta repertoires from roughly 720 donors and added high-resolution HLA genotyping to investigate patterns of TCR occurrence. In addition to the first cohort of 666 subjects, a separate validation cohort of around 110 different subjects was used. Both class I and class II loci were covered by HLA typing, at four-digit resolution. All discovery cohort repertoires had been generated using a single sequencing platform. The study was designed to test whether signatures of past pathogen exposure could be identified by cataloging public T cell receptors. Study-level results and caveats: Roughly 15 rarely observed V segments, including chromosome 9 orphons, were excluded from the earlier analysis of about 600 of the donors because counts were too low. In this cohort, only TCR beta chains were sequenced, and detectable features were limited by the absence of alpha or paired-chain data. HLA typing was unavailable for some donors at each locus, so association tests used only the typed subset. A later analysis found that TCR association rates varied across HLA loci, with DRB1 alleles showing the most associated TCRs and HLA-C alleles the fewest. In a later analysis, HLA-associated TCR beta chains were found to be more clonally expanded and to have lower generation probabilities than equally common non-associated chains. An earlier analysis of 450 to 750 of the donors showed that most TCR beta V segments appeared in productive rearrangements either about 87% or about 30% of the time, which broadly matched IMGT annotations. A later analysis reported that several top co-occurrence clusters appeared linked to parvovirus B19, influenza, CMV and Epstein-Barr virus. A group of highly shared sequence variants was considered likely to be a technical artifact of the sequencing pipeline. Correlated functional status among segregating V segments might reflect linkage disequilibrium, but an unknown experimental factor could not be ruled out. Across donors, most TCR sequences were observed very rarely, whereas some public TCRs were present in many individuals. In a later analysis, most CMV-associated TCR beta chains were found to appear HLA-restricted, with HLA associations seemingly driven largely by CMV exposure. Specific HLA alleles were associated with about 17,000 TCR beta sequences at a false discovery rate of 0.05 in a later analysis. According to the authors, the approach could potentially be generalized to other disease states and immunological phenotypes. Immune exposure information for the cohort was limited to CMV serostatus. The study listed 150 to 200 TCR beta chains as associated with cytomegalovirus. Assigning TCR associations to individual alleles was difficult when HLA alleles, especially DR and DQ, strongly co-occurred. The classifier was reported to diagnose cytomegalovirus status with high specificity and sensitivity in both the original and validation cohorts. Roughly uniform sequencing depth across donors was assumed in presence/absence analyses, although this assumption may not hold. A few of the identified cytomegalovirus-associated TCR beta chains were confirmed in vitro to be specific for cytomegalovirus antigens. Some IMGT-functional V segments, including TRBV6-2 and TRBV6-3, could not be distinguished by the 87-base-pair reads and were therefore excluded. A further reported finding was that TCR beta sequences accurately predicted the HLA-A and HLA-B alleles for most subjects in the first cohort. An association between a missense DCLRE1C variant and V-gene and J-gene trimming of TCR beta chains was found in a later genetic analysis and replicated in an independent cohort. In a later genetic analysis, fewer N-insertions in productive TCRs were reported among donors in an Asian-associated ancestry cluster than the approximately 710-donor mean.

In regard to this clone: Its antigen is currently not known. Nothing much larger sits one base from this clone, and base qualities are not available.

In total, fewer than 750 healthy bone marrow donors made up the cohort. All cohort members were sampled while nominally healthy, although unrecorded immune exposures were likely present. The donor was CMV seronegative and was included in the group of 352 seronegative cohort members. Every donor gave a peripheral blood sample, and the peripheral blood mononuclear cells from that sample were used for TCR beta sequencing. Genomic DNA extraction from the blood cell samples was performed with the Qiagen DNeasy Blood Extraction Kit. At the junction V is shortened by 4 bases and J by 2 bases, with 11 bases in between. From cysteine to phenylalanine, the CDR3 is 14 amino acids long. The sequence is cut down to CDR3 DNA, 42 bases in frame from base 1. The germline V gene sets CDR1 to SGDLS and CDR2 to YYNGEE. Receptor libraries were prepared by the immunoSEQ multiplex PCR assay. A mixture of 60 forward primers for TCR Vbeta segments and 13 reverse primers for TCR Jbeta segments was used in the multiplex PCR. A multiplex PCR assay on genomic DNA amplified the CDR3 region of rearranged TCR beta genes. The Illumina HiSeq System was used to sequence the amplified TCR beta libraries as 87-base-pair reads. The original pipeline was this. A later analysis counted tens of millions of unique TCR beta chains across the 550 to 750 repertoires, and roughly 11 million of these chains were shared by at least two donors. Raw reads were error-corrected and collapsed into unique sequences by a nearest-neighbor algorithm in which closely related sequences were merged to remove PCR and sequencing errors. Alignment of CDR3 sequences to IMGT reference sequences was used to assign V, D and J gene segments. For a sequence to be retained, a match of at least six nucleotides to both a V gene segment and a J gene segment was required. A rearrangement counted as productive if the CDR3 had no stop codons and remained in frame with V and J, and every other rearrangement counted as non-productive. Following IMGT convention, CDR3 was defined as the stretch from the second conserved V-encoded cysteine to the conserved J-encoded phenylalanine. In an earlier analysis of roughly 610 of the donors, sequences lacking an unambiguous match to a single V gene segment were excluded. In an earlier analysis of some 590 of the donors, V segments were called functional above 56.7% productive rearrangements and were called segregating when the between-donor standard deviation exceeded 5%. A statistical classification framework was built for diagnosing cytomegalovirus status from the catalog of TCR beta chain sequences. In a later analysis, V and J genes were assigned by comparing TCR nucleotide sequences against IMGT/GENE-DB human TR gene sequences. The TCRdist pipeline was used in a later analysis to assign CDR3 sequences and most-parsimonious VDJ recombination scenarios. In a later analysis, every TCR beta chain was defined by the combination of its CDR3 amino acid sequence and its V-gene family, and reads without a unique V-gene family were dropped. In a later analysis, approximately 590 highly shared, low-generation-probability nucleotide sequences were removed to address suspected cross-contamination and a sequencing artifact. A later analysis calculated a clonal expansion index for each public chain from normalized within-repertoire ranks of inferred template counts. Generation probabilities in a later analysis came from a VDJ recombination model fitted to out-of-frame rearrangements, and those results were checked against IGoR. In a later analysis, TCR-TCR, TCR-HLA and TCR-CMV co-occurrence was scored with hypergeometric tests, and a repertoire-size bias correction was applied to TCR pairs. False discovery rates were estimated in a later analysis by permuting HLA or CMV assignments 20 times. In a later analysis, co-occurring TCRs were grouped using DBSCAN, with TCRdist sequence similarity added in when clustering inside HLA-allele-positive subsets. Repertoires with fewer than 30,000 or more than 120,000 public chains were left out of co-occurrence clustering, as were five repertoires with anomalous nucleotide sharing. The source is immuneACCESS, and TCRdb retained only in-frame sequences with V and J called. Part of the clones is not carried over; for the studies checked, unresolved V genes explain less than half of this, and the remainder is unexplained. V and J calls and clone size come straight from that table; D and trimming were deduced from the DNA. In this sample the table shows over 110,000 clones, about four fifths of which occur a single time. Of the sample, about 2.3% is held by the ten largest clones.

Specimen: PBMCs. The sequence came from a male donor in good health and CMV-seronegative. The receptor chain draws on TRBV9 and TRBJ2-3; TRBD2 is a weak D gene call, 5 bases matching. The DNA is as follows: TGTGCCAGCAGCTTGAGCGGTACCACAGATACGCAGTATTTT. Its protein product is CASSLSGTTDTQYF.